This TCR beta chain was captured by sequencing in a study of post-analysis software for immune sequencing data. Study-level results: About five TRBV segments were more frequent in patients than controls; TRBV5-6, TRBV5-1 and TRBV20-1 belonged to this group. Among multiple sclerosis patients, normalized Chao1 diversity was significantly below that of controls.

Concerning this clonotype: The target antigen is unknown. At one of its ends the junction is not consistent with the germline gene, which may arise from a read error.

Presence of unique molecular identifiers characterized the TCR beta cDNA libraries. Approximately 500,000 cDNA molecules were obtained per 1 to 10 million input T cells. TCRdb called the PCR reads again in MiXCR, with one record for every CDR3 protein. The repertoire holds hundreds of thousands of distinct CDR3 sequences, over 35% seen once, with about an eighth in the top ten. The germline gives CDR1 KGHSH, CDR2 LQKENI. The CDR3 contains 13 residues. The specimen was blood. The chain combines TRBV18 with TRBJ2-5; D ambiguous. This receptor was taken from a girl aged 5 to 17 with multiple sclerosis. The CDR3 DNA is TGTGCCAGCTCACCACTATCCTCGGAGACTCAGTACTTC. It codes for CASSPLSSETQYF.